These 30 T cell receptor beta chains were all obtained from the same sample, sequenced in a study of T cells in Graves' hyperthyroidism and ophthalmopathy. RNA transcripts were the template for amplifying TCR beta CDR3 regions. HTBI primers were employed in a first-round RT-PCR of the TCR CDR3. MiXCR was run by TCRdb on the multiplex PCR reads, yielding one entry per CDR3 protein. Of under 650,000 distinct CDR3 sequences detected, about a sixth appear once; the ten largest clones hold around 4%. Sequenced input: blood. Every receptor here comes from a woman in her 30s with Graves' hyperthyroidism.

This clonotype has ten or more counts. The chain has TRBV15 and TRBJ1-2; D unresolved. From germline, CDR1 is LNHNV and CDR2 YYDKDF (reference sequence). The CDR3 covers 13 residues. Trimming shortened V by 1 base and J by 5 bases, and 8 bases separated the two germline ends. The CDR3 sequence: CATSRVSLYGYTF. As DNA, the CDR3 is TGTGCCACCAGCAGAGTATCGCTTTATGGCTACACCTTC.

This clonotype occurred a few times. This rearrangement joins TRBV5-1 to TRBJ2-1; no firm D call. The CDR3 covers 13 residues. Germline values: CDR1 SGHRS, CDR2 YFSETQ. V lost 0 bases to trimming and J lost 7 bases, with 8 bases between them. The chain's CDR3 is CASSLVVGNEQFF. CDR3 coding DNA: TGCGCCAGCAGCTTGGTAGTGGGGAATGAGCAGTTCTTC.

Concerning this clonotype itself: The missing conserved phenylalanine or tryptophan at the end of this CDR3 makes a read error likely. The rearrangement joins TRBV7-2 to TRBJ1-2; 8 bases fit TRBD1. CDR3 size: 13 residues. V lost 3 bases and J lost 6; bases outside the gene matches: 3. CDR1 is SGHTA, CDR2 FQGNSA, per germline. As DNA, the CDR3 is TGTGCCAGCAGCTTGAGGACAGGGAATGGCTACACCCTC. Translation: CASSLRTGNGYTL.

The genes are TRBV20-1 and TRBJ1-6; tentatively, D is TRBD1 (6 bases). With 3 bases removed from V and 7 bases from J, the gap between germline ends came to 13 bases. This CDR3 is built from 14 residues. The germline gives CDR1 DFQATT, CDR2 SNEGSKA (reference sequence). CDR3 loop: CSARWPRGNSPLHF. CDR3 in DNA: TGCAGTGCTAGGTGGCCAAGGGGGAATTCACCCCTCCACTTT.

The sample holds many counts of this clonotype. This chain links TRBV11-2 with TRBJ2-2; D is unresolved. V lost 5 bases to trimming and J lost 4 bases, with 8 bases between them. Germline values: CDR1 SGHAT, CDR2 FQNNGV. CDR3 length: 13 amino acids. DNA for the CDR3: TGTGCCAGCAGCATTGGAGTCACCGGGGAGCTGTTTTTT. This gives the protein CASSIGVTGELFF.

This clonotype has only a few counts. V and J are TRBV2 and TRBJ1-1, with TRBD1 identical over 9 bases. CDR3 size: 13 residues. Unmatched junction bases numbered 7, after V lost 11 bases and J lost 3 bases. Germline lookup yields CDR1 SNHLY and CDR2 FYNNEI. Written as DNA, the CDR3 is TGTGCCGGATCGACAGGGGGGTACACTGAAGCTTTCTTT. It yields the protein CAGSTGGYTEAFF.

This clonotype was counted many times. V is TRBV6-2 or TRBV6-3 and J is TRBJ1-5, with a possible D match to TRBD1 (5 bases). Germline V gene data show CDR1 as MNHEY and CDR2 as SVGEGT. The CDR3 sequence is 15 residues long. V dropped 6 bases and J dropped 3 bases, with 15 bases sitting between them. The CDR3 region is CASRPRGEINQPQHF. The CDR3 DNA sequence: TGTGCCAGCAGGCCACGGGGGGAGATCAATCAGCCCCAGCATTTT.

As DNA, the CDR3 is TGCAGTGCTAGTCTGGGCACGGGAAATGAGCAGTTCTTC. Translating gives CSASLGTGNEQFF. V gene TRBV20-1 combines with J gene TRBJ2-1, with D maybe TRBD2 (5 bases). This CDR3 is 13 amino acids long. Per the germline V gene, CDR1 is DFQATT and CDR2 is SNEGSKA (reference sequence). Trimming took 3 bases from V and 7 from J, leaving 13 bases between them.

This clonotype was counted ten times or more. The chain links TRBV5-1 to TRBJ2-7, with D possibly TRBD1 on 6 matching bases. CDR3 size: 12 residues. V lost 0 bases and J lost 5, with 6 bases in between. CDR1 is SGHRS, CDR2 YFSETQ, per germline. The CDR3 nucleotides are TGCGCCAGCAGCTTGGCAGGGGACGAGCAGTACTTC. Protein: CASSLAGDEQYF. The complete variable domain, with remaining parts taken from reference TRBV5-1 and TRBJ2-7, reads KAGVTQTPRYLIKTRGQQVTLSCSPISGHRSVSWYQQTPGQGLQFLFEYFSETQRNKGNFPGRFSGRQFSNSRSEMNVSTLELGDSALYLCASSLAGDEQYFGPGTRLTVT.

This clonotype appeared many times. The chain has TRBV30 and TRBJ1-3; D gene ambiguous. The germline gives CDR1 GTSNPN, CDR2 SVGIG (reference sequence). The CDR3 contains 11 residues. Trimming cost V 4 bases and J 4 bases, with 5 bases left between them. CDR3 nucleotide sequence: TGTGCCTGGATCCAAGGAAACACCATATATTTT. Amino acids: CAWIQGNTIYF.

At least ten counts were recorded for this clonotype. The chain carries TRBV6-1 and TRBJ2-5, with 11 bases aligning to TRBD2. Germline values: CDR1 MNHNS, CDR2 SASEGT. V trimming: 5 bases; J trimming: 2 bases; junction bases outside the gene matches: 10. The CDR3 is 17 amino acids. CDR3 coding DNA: TGTGCCAGCAGTCCATTAGCGGGAGGGCCGTCTCAAGAGACCCAGTACTTC. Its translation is CASSPLAGGPSQETQYF.

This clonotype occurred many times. The CDR3 DNA is TGTGCCAGCAGCTTAGTGGACATTGAAGCTTTCTTT. It encodes CASSLVDIEAFF. The J gene is TRBJ1-1, the V gene TRBV11-2; tentative D call: TRBD1 (5 bases). CDR3 length: 12 amino acids. Per germline, CDR1 SGHAT and CDR2 FQNNGV. The V end was cut by 1 base, the J end by 7 bases, with 7 bases between.

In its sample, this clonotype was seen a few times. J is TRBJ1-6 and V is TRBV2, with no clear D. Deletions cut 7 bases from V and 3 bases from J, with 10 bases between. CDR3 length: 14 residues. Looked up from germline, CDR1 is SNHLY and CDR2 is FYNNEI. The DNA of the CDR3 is TGTGCCAGCACAGAGGAGAACTATAATTCACCCCTCCACTTT. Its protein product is CASTEENYNSPLHF.

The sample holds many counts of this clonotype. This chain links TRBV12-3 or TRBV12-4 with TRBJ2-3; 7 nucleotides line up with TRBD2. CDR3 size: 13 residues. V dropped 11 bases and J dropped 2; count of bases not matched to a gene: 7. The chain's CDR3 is CAGMRGFTDTQYF. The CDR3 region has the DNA TGTGCCGGGATGCGGGGGTTCACAGATACGCAGTATTTT.

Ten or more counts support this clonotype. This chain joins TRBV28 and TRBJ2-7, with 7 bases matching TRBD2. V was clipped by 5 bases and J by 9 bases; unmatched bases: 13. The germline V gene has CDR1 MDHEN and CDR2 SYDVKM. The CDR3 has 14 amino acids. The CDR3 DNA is TGTGCCAGCAGTCTCCGAGGACTAGTTAGTGTGCAGTACTTC. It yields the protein CASSLRGLVSVQYF.

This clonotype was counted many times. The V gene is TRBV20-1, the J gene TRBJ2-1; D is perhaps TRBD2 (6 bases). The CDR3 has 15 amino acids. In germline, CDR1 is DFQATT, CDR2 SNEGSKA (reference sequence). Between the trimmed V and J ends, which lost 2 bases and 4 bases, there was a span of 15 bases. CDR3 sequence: CSARPWRGPYNEQFF. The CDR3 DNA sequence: TGCAGTGCTAGACCCTGGCGGGGCCCATACAATGAGCAGTTCTTC.

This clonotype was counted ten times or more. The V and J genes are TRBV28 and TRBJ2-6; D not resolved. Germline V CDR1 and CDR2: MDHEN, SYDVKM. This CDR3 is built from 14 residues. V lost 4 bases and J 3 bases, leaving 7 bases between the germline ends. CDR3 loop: CASSSLGGANVLTF. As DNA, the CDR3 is TGTGCCAGCAGTTCCTTGGGTGGGGCCAACGTCCTGACTTTC.

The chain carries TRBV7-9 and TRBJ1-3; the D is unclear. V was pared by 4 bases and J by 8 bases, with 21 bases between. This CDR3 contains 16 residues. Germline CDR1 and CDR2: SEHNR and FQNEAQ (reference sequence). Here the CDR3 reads CASSSDADLLSDTIYF. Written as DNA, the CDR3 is TGTGCCAGCAGCTCCGACGCCGACCTCCTGTCTGACACCATATATTTT.

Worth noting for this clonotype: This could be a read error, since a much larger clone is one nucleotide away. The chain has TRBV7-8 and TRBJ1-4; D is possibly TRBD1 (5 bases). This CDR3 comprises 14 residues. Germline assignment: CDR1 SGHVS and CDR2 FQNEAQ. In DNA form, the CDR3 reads TGTGCCAGCAGCTTACATGGGGCCGGTGAAAAACCGTTTTTT. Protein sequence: CASSLHGAGEKPFF.

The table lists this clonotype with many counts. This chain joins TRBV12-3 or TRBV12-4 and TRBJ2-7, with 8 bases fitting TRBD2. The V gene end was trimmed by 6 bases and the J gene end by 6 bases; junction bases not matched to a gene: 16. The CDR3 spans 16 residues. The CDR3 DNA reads TGTGCCAGCAGCCCTACAGCAAGCGGGAGAGTGGGCGAGCAGTACTTC. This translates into CASSPTASGRVGEQYF.

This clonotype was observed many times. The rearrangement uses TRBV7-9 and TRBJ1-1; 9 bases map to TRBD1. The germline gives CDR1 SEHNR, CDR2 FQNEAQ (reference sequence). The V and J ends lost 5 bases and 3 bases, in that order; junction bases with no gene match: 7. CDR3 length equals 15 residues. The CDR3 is CASSTHRGLYTEAFF. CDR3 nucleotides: TGTGCCAGCAGCACCCACAGGGGGCTTTACACTGAAGCTTTCTTT. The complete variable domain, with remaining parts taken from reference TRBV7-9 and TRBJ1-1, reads DTGVSQNPRHKITKRGQNVTFRCDPISEHNRLYWYRQTLGQGPEFLTYFQNEAQLEKSRLLSDRFSAERPKGSFSTLEIQRTEQGDSAMYLCASSTHRGLYTEAFFGQGTRLTVV.

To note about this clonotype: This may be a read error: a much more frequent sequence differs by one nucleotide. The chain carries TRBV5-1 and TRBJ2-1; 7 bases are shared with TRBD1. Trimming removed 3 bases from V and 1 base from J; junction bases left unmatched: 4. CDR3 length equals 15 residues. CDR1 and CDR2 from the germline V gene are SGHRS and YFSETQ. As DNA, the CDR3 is TGCGCCAGCAGCTCCGACAGGGAGTCCTACAATGAGCAGTTCTTC. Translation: CASSSDRESYNEQFF.

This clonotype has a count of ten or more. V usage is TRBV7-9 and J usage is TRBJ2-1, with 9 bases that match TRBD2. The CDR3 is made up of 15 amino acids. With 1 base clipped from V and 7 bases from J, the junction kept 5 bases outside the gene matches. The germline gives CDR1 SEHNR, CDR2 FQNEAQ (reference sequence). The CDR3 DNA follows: TGTGCCAGCAGCTTAGGTCTAGCGGGGAGAAATGAGCAGTTCTTC. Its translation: CASSLGLAGRNEQFF.

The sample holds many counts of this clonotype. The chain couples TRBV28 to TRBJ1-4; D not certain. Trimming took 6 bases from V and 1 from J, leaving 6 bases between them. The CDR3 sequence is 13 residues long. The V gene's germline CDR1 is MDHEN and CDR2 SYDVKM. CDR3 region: CASRRGTNEKLFF. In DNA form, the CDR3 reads TGTGCCAGCAGAAGAGGAACTAATGAAAAACTGTTTTTT.

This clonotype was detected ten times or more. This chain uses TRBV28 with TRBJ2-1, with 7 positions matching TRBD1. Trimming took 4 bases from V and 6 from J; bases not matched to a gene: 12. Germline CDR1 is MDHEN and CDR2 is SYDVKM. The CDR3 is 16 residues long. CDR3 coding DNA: TGTGCCAGCAGTTCCCGAAGAGGGGGCGGTGGCAATGAGCAGTTCTTC. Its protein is CASSSRRGGGGNEQFF.

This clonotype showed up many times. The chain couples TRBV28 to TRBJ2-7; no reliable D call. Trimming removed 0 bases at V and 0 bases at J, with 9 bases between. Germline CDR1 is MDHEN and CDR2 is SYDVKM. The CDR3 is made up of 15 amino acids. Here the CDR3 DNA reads TGTGCCAGCAGTTTATGGGGGTCGGCCTCCTACGAGCAGTACTTC. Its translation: CASSLWGSASYEQYF.

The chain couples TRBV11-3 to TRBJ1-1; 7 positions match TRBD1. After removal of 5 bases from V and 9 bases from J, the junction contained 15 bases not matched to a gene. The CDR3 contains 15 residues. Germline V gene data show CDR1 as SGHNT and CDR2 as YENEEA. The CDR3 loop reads CASSLFTTGPVKAFF. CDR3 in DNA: TGTGCCAGCAGCCTATTTACGACAGGGCCCGTGAAAGCTTTCTTT.

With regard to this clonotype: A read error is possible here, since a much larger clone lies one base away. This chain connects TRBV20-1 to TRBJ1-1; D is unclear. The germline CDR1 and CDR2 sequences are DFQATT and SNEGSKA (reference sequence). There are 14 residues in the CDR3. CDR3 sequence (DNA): TGCAATGCCCGAGGGTATGGCCTCGGCACTGAAGCTTTCTTT. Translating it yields CNARGYGLGTEAFF.

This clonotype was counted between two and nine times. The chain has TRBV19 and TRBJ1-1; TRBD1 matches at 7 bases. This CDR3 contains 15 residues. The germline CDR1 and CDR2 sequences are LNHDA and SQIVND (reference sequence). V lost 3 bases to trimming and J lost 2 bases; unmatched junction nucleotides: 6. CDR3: CASSIRDSHNTEAFF. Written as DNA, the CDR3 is TGTGCCAGTAGTATCCGGGACAGCCATAACACTGAAGCTTTCTTT.

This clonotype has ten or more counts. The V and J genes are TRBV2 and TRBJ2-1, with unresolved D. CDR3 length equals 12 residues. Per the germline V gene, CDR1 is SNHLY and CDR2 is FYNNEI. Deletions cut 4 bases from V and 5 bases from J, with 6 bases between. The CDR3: CASSGWDNEQFF. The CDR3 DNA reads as TGTGCCAGCAGTGGATGGGACAATGAGCAGTTCTTC.